One and the same sample provided the 21 T cell receptor beta chains below, sequenced in a study of T-cell reconstitution after alpha-beta-depleted transplantation in children. For TCRbeta, the library was prepared with unique molecular identifiers. TCRdb itself ran the PCR reads through MiXCR, one entry per CDR3 protein. The table lists about 580,000 distinct CDR3 sequences, 23% of them singletons. The sample in question was PBMCs, mostly from graft donor cells, obtained 360 days after TCRalphabeta/CD19-depleted stem cell transplant. The receptors here all came from a boy in the first two years of life who had a stem cell transplant for acute myeloid leukemia, so the T cells may come from the graft donor.

The chain uses TRBV5-1 and TRBJ2-7; D remains unclear. Trimming left V 1 base short and J 3 bases short, with 14 bases between. CDR1 and CDR2 (germline): SGHRS, YFSETQ. The CDR3 spans 15 residues. CDR3 residues: CASSLRAENYYEQYV. CDR3 nucleotide sequence: TGCGCCAGCAGCTTGAGGGCCGAGAATTACTACGAGCAGTACGTC.

The sample holds a few counts of this clonotype. The CDR3 here is CSARTGTGLSYEQYF. The CDR3 DNA is TGCAGTGCTAGGACCGGGACAGGGCTGTCCTACGAGCAGTACTTC. The chain employs TRBV20-1 and TRBJ2-7; 9 bases agree with TRBD1. Trimming cost V 3 bases and J 1 base; bases outside gene matches: 7. Per the germline V gene, CDR1 is DFQATT and CDR2 is SNEGSKA (reference sequence). This CDR3 is 15 amino acids long.

Only a few counts were recorded for this clonotype. The V and J genes are TRBV7-9 and TRBJ1-4, with a tentative D call TRBD1 (6 bases). Trimming took 2 bases from V and 8 from J, leaving 15 bases between them. The CDR3 totals 15 residues. Germline CDR1 is SEHNR and CDR2 is FQNEAQ (reference sequence). The chain's CDR3 is CASSLRGDTLEKLFF. DNA for the CDR3: TGTGCCAGCAGCTTACGCGGGGACACGCTCGAAAAACTGTTTTTT.

The genes are TRBV12-3 or TRBV12-4 and TRBJ2-3; D is unresolved. Between the trimmed V and J ends, which lost 6 bases and 6 bases, there was a span of 7 bases. The CDR3 is 11 residues long. As DNA, the CDR3 is TGTGCCAGCAGCCCCTGGGATACGCAGTATTTT. As protein: CASSPWDTQYF.

There are many counts of this clonotype. The chain links TRBV5-1 to TRBJ1-1, with 10 bases lining up with TRBD1. V dropped 4 bases and J dropped 3; count of bases not matched to a gene: 12. The germline V gene has CDR1 SGHRS and CDR2 YFSETQ. The CDR3 has 17 residues. The CDR3 bases are TGCGCCAGCAGCCTGGTCCCGGGACAGGGGAGGGACACTGAAGCTTTCTTT. It is translated as CASSLVPGQGRDTEAFF.

V usage is TRBV9 and J usage is TRBJ2-1; a possible D gene is TRBD2 (7 bases). Per germline, CDR1 SGDLS and CDR2 YYNGEE. V was clipped by 4 bases and J by 3 bases, with 11 bases between them. CDR3 size: 14 residues. CDR3 DNA: TGTGCCAGCAGCCGAGGGGGGGTCTACAATGAGCAGTTCTTC. This sequence encodes CASSRGGVYNEQFF.

This clonotype was found many times. The chain joins TRBV20-1 to TRBJ2-1; D gene ambiguous. This CDR3 comprises 14 residues. Per germline, CDR1 DFQATT and CDR2 SNEGSKA (reference sequence). Trimming shortened V by 5 bases and J by 0 bases, and 11 bases separated the two germline ends. CDR3 loop: CSALTPSSYNEQFF. CDR3 coding DNA: TGCAGTGCTTTAACCCCCAGCTCCTACAATGAGCAGTTCTTC.

This clonotype was recorded at least ten times. This chain joins TRBV12-3 or TRBV12-4 and TRBJ2-6; the D is unclear. V lost 4 bases to trimming and J lost 0 bases, with 7 bases between them. This CDR3 comprises 15 residues. CDR3 nucleotides: TGTGCCAGCAGTTGGTTGGGCTCTGGGGCCAACGTCCTGACTTTC. It codes for CASSWLGSGANVLTF.

This clonotype was counted a few times. V and J are TRBV20-1 and TRBJ1-3; D gene ambiguous. Trimming pared 6 bases from V and 1 base from J, leaving 4 bases between. Germline CDR1 is DFQATT and CDR2 is SNEGSKA (reference sequence). The CDR3 is 11 amino acids. The CDR3 spells CSAESGNTIYF. CDR3 DNA: TGCAGTGCCGAGTCTGGAAACACCATATATTTT.

There are a few counts of this clonotype. The chain combines TRBV6-1 with TRBJ2-7; D remains ambiguous. This CDR3 has 14 residues. CDR1 is MNHNS, CDR2 SASEGT, per germline. Trimming took 3 bases from V and 7 from J, leaving 16 bases between them. CDR3 region: CASSESVLVREQYV. CDR3 sequence (DNA): TGTGCCAGCAGTGAGTCCGTTCTTGTGAGGGAGCAGTACGTC.

This clonotype was seen more than once but under ten times. The J gene is TRBJ1-1, the V gene TRBV7-3; D may be TRBD1 (5 bases). Per the germline V gene, CDR1 is SGHTA and CDR2 is FQGTGA. V was pared by 5 bases and J by 5 bases, with 12 bases between. The CDR3 extends over 13 amino acids. The CDR3 here is CASSPAGVTEAFF. DNA of the CDR3: TGTGCCAGCAGCCCCGCGGGGGTGACTGAAGCTTTCTTT.

This clonotype was seen at least ten times. The CDR3 spells CASSGGTPYGYTF. CDR3 nucleotide sequence: TGTGCCAGCAGCGGCGGGACACCCTATGGCTACACCTTC. This chain joins TRBV9 and TRBJ1-2; D is possibly TRBD1 (6 bases). CDR3 length: 13 residues. Germline V CDR1 and CDR2: SGDLS, YYNGEE. Trimming shortened V by 3 bases and J by 4 bases, and 10 bases separated the two germline ends. Filled out from reference TRBV9 and TRBJ1-2, the complete variable domain reads DSGVTQTPKHLITATGQRVTLRCSPRSGDLSVYWYQQSLDQGLQFLIQYYNGEERAKGNILERFSAQQFPDLHSELNLSSLELGDSALYFCASSGGTPYGYTFGSGTRLTVV.

V gene TRBV4-3 combines with J gene TRBJ2-2; the D is unclear. CDR3 size: 16 residues. The germline V gene encodes CDR1 LGHNA and CDR2 YSLEER. Trimming took 1 base from V and 0 from J, leaving 9 bases between them. The CDR3 here is CASSQVVVSNTGELFF. CDR3 in DNA: TGCGCCAGCAGCCAAGTCGTCGTATCGAACACCGGGGAGCTGTTTTTT.

The chain uses TRBV6-2 or TRBV6-3 and TRBJ2-2; 12 bases are shared with TRBD2. Germline V lookup: CDR1 MNHEY, CDR2 SVGEGT. V gave up 2 bases and J gave up 5 bases; unmatched junction bases: 6. The CDR3 is 17 residues long. The CDR3 region is CASSYPGLAGRTGELFF. The CDR3 nucleotides are TGTGCCAGCAGTTACCCCGGACTAGCGGGAAGAACCGGGGAGCTGTTTTTT.

This clonotype showed up just a few times. This chain joins TRBV12-3 or TRBV12-4 and TRBJ2-7, with D tentatively TRBD1 (5 bases). Deletions cut 6 bases from V and 3 bases from J, with 12 bases between. This CDR3 is 13 amino acids long. CDR3: CASSVQEYYEQYF. DNA for the CDR3: TGTGCCAGCAGCGTACAGGAATACTACGAGCAGTACTTC.

This clonotype has a count of ten or more. The rearrangement joins TRBV7-2 to TRBJ2-1, with D hard to call. CDR1 is SGHTA and CDR2 is FQGNSA in the germline V gene. This CDR3 is built from 13 residues. V was cut by 3 bases and J by 9 bases, with 12 bases left in between. The CDR3 nucleotides are TGTGCCAGCAGCTTCCATACCAACGCTGAGCAGTTCTTC. Amino acids: CASSFHTNAEQFF.

The sample holds a few counts of this clonotype. The CDR3 DNA reads TGCAGTGCTAGGGAGGGCCTAGAGACCCAGTACTTC. Amino acid sequence: CSAREGLETQYF. The genes are TRBV20-1 and TRBJ2-5, with D tentatively TRBD2 (6 bases). The CDR3 runs 12 residues. V lost 3 bases to trimming and J lost 4 bases, with 9 bases between them. The germline gives CDR1 DFQATT, CDR2 SNEGSKA (reference sequence).

V and J are TRBV9 and TRBJ2-3, with D perhaps TRBD2 (7 bases). CDR3 length: 15 amino acids. Between the trimmed V and J ends, which lost 2 bases and 6 bases, there was a span of 16 bases. Germline V gene sequence: CDR1 SGDLS, CDR2 YYNGEE. The CDR3 spells CASSVEGGAADTQYF. CDR3 DNA: TGTGCCAGCAGCGTCGAGGGGGGGGCCGCGGATACGCAGTATTTT.

In this sample, this clonotype turned up a few times. The chain is built from TRBV29-1 and TRBJ2-5; maybe TRBD1 (5 bases). Trimming left V 4 bases short and J 4 bases short, with 19 bases between. Germline V gives CDR1 SQVTM, CDR2 ANQGSEA. The CDR3 consists of 15 residues. The CDR3 DNA reads as TGCAGCGTTGTCGGGCCCACAAGGGGCGGAGAGACCCAGTACTTC. The encoded protein is CSVVGPTRGGETQYF. The complete variable domain, with remaining parts taken from reference TRBV29-1 and TRBJ2-5, reads SAVISQKPSRDICQRGTSLTIQCQVDSQVTMMFWYRQQPGQSLTLIATANQGSEATYESGFVIDKFPISRPNLTFSTLTVSNMSPEDSSIYLCSVVGPTRGGETQYFGPGTRLLVL.

The CDR3 loop reads CSARDLRSTSTDTQYF. As DNA, the CDR3 is TGCAGTGCTAGAGATTTACGGTCGACTAGCACAGATACGCAGTATTTT. V gene TRBV20-1 combines with J gene TRBJ2-3; D remains unclear. Germline-derived CDR1 and CDR2 are DFQATT and SNEGSKA (reference sequence). V was clipped by 0 bases and J by 0 bases, with 13 bases between them. This CDR3 comprises 16 residues.

The sample holds many counts of this clonotype. J is TRBJ2-3 and V is TRBV5-1; 7 bases agree with TRBD1. Per the germline V gene, CDR1 is SGHRS and CDR2 is YFSETQ. This CDR3 contains 15 residues. The V gene end was trimmed by 2 bases and the J gene end by 0 bases; junction bases not matched to a gene: 3. For the CDR3, the DNA is TGCGCCAGCAGCTTCACAGGGGCGAGCACAGATACGCAGTATTTT. Its protein product is CASSFTGASTDTQYF.